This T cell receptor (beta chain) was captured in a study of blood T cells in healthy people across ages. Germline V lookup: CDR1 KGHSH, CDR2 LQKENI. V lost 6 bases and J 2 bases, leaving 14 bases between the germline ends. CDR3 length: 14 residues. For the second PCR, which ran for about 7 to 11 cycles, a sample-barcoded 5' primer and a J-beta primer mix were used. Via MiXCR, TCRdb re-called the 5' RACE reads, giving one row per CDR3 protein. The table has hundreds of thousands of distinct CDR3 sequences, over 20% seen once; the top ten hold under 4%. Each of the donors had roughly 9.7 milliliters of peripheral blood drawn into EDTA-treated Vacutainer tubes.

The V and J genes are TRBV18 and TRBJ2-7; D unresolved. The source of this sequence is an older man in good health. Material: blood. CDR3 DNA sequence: TGTGCCAGCTCCCCAAAGGACGGAGCCTACGAGCAGTACTTC. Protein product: CASSPKDGAYEQYF.